This T cell receptor beta chain was identified in a study of cytomegalovirus exposure and HLA in healthy donors (dated by TCRdb to between 2016 and 2019). For the wider study: An earlier analysis of some 550 of the donors reported about 250 Gb of sequence data and approximately 110 million unique TCR beta sequences from around 200 million T cells. An early release that covered some 640 HLA-typed donors contained about 290 gigabases of sequencing data and roughly 84 million unique TCR sequences. Among the roughly 410 genotyped donors, roughly 80% belonged to the genetic ancestry cluster associated with self-reported Caucasian donors. The study aimed to test whether cataloging public T cell receptors could reveal signatures of past pathogen exposure. The study profiled the T cell repertoires of more than 500 subjects by immunosequencing and related them to cytomegalovirus serostatus. A separate validation cohort of about 110 different subjects was used in addition to the approximately 700-subject first cohort. The study combined high-throughput TCR immunosequencing, statistical association of individual TCRs with disease status, and machine learning to predict cytomegalovirus infection status. A later analysis re-analyzed previously published TCR beta repertoires from roughly 600 donors and added high-resolution HLA genotyping to study TCR occurrence patterns. Rather than using new phenotypic data, the later analysis identified candidate immune exposures from TCR beta sequences and from how often those sequences occurred across donors. An earlier analysis of around 580 of the donors used high-throughput TCR beta sequencing to judge whether each TCR beta V gene segment behaved as functional or pseudogenic. Alongside the repertoire data, information on donor age, sex, ethnicity and CMV serostatus was compiled. In a later genetic analysis, genome-wide SNP genotypes for about 65% of the roughly 700 donors were used, and that subset was treated as a discovery cohort. All discovery cohort repertoires had been generated on a single sequencing platform. Both class I and class II loci were covered by HLA typing, at four-digit resolution. Typing coverage varied by locus: about 629-640 donors for A, B, C, DRB1 and DQB1; roughly 560 for DQA1; 600 to 610 for DPA1; under 490 for DPB1. A handful of DR-DQ haplotypes were handled as single units for association and clustering because linkage in the cohort was strong. Among roughly 370 genotyped donors of the cohort, an average of around 240,000 unique TCR beta nucleotide sequences were sequenced per donor, around 20% of them non-productive. Overall results and qualifications from the work: Linkage disequilibrium might explain the correlated functional status among segregating V segments, but an unknown experimental factor could not be ruled out. A later genetic analysis reported fewer N-insertions in productive TCRs among donors in an Asian-associated ancestry cluster than the approximately 700-donor mean. Assigning TCR associations to individual alleles was difficult when HLA alleles, especially DR and DQ, strongly co-occurred. Broadly in line with IMGT annotations, most TCR beta V segments showed up in productive rearrangements about 90% or about 30% of the time in an earlier analysis of approximately 640 of the donors. In a later analysis, TCR association rates were found to vary across HLA loci, with the most associated TCRs seen for DRB1 alleles and the fewest for HLA-C alleles. A total of fewer than 200 TCR beta chains were listed by the study as associated with cytomegalovirus. A later analysis found that HLA-associated TCR beta chains were more clonally expanded and had lower generation probabilities than equally common non-associated chains. Some IMGT-functional V segments, including TRBV6-2 and TRBV6-3, could not be told apart with the 87-base-pair reads, so those segments were excluded. Most CMV-associated TCR beta chains appeared to be HLA-restricted in a later analysis, and the HLA associations seemed to be driven largely by CMV exposure. Sequencing depth was assumed to be roughly uniform across donors in the presence/absence analyses, though that assumption may not hold. This cohort had only TCR beta chains sequenced, and the lack of alpha or paired-chain data limited which features could be detected. HLA typing was unavailable for some donors at each locus, so association tests used only the typed subset. A further reported finding was that TCR beta sequences accurately predicted the HLA-A and HLA-B alleles for most subjects in the first cohort. Because counts were too low, some 16 rarely observed V segments, including chromosome 9 orphons, were excluded from the earlier analysis of under 650 of the donors. A later analysis reported that several top co-occurrence clusters appeared linked to parvovirus B19, influenza, CMV and Epstein-Barr virus. A cluster of highly shared sequence variants was judged likely to be a technical artifact of the sequencing pipeline. The authors suggested that the approach could potentially be generalized to other disease states and immunological phenotypes. Specific HLA alleles were associated with roughly 16,000 TCR beta sequences at a false discovery rate of 0.05 in a later analysis. A few of the identified cytomegalovirus-associated TCR beta chains were confirmed in vitro to be specific for cytomegalovirus antigens. In both the original and validation cohorts, the classifier was reported to diagnose cytomegalovirus status with high specificity and sensitivity. For the cohort, immune exposure information was limited to CMV serostatus. Across donors, most TCR sequences were observed very rarely, whereas some public TCRs were present in many individuals. In a later genetic analysis, a missense DCLRE1C variant was associated with V-gene and J-gene trimming of TCR beta chains, and the association was replicated in an independent cohort.

To note about this clone: No antigen is known for it. No base quality information exists; no much larger clone differs at one position.

The receptor library was made with the immunoSEQ multiplex PCR assay. A mixture of 60 forward primers for TCR Vbeta segments and 13 reverse primers for TCR Jbeta segments was used in the multiplex PCR. The CDR3 region of rearranged TCR beta genes was amplified from genomic DNA with a multiplex PCR assay. The amplified TCR beta libraries were sequenced on the Illumina HiSeq System as 87-base-pair reads. The paper's data handling went like this. A later analysis tallied some 79 million unique TCR beta chains across the 666 repertoires, and around 10 million of those chains were shared by two or more donors. A nearest-neighbor algorithm error-corrected the raw reads and collapsed the reads into unique sequences, merging closely related sequences to remove PCR and sequencing errors. V, D and J gene segments were assigned by aligning CDR3 sequences to IMGT reference sequences. Each retained sequence needed at least a six-nucleotide match to both a V gene segment and a J gene segment. A rearrangement was called productive if the CDR3 had no stop codons and remained in frame with V and J, and every other rearrangement was called non-productive. CDR3 was defined according to IMGT convention as the region running from the second conserved V-encoded cysteine to the conserved J-encoded phenylalanine. The earlier analysis of roughly 590 of the donors excluded any sequence lacking an unambiguous match to a single V gene segment. In an earlier analysis of some 590 of the donors, V segments were called functional above 56.7% productive rearrangements and were called segregating when the between-donor standard deviation exceeded 5%. A statistical classification framework was built for diagnosing cytomegalovirus status from the catalog of TCR beta chain sequences. In a later analysis, V and J genes were assigned by comparing TCR nucleotide sequences against IMGT/GENE-DB human TR gene sequences. A later analysis assigned CDR3 sequences and most-parsimonious VDJ recombination scenarios with the TCRdist pipeline. In a later analysis, every TCR beta chain was defined by the combination of its CDR3 amino acid sequence and its V-gene family, and reads without a unique V-gene family were dropped. To address suspected cross-contamination and a sequencing artifact, a later analysis removed some 620 highly shared, low-generation-probability nucleotide sequences. For each public chain, a later analysis derived a clonal expansion index from normalized ranks of inferred template counts within each repertoire. In a later analysis, generation probabilities were computed using a VDJ recombination model fitted to out-of-frame rearrangements, and the results were checked against IGoR. In a later analysis, TCR-TCR, TCR-HLA and TCR-CMV co-occurrence was scored with hypergeometric tests, and a repertoire-size bias correction was applied to TCR pairs. To estimate false discovery rates, a later analysis permuted the HLA or CMV assignments 20 times. A later analysis grouped co-occurring TCRs with DBSCAN, adding TCRdist sequence similarity when clustering within HLA-allele-positive subsets. Co-occurrence clustering excluded repertoires with fewer than 30,000 or more than 120,000 public chains, plus five with anomalous nucleotide sharing. TCRdb provides this immuneACCESS table in a form limited to in-frame rearrangements. Some clones are lacking; in checked studies, under half of them reflect an unresolved V gene, and why the rest are absent is not known. V and J calls and clone size follow that table, whereas D and trimming were derived from the DNA. Recorded for this sample are about 110,000 clones; roughly 80% of them occurred a single time. The top ten clonotypes cover around a fifth of the sample.

The cohort was made up of under 800 healthy bone marrow donors. At the time of sampling, all cohort members were nominally healthy, though unrecorded immune exposures were likely present. The donor was CMV seropositive and was included in the group of 250 to 300 seropositive cohort members. A peripheral blood sample was collected from each donor, and TCR beta sequencing was performed on peripheral blood mononuclear cells. Genomic DNA extraction from the blood cell samples was performed with the Qiagen DNeasy Blood Extraction Kit. From cysteine to phenylalanine, the CDR3 is 14 amino acids long. Only CDR3 DNA is held: 42 bases, read in frame from base 1. The junction shows trimming of 5 bases on V and 3 bases on J, plus 12 bases between the germline ends. CDR1 and CDR2 are drawn from the germline V gene: SGHTA, FQGNSA.

The chain joins TRBV7-2 to TRBJ2-3, with the D gene too uncertain to name. Sequenced input: PBMCs. The receptor comes from a man between 25 and 39 years old in good health and CMV-seropositive. The bases are TGTGCCAGCAGCGCAGGCCCGTTAACAGATACGCAGTATTTT. The translation is CASSAGPLTDTQYF.